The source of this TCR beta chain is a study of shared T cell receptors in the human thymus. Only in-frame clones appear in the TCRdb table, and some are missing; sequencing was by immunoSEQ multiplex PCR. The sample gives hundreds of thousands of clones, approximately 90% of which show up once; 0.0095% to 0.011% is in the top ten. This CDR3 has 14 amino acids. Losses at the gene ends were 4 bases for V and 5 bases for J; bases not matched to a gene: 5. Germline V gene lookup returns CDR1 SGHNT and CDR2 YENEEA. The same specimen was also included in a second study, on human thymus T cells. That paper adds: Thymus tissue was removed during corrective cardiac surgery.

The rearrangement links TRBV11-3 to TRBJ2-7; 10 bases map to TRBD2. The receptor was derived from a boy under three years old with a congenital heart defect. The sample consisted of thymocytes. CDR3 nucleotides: TGTGCCAGCAGCTACGAGCGGGAGGGAAACGAGCAGTACTTC. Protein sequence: CASSYEREGNEQYF.